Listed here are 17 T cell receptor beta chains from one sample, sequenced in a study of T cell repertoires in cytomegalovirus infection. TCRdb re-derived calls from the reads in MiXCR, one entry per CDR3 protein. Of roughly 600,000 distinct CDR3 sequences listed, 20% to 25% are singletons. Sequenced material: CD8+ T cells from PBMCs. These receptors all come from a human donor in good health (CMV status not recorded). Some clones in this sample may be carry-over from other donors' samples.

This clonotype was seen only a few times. CDR3 sequence: CASRSNYRAQETQYF. In DNA form, the CDR3 reads TGTGCCAGCCGATCCAATTACAGGGCGCAAGAGACCCAGTACTTC. The rearrangement links TRBV11-2 to TRBJ2-5; tentative D call: TRBD1 (6 bases). Deletions cut 8 bases from V and 2 bases from J, with 18 bases between. The CDR3 covers 15 residues. The V gene's germline CDR1 is SGHAT and CDR2 FQNNGV.

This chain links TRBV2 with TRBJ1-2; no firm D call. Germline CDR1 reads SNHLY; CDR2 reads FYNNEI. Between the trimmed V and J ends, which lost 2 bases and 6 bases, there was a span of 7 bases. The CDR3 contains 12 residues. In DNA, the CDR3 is TGTGCCAGCAGTGAAAGTGGTGATGGCTACACCTTC. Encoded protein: CASSESGDGYTF. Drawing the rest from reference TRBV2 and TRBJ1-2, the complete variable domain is EPEVTQTPSHQVTQMGQEVILRCVPISNHLYFYWYRQILGQKVEFLVSFYNNEISEKSEIFDDQFSVERPDGSNFTLKIRSTKLEDSAMYFCASSESGDGYTFGSGTRLTVV.

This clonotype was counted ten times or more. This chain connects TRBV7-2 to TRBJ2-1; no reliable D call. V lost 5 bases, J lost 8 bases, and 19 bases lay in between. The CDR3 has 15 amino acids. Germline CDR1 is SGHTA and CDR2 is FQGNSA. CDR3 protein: CASSPSPLTVDEQFF. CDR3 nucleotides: TGTGCCAGCAGCCCAAGCCCCCTAACGGTGGATGAGCAGTTCTTC.

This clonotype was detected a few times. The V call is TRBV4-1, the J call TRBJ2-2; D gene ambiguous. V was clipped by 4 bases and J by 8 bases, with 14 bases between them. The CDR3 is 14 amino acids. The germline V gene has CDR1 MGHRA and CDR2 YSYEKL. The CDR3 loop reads CASSPDGGRGELFF. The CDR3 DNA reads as TGCGCCAGCAGCCCAGATGGTGGGCGGGGGGAGCTGTTTTTT.

The CDR3 sequence: CASIGGRWYGYTF. The CDR3 DNA follows: TGTGCCAGCATCGGGGGGCGCTGGTATGGCTACACCTTC. The chain employs TRBV6-6 and TRBJ1-2; D perhaps matches TRBD1 (6 bases). The CDR3 runs to 13 residues. Trimming shortened V by 7 bases and J by 5 bases, and 14 bases separated the two germline ends. Germline CDR1 reads MNHNY; CDR2 reads SVGAGI (reference sequence).

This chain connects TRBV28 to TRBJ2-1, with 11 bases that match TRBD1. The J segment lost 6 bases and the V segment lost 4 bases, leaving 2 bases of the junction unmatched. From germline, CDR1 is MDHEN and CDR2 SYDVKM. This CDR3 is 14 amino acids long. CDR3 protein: CASSWTGGANEQFF. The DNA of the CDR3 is TGTGCCAGCAGTTGGACAGGGGGCGCCAATGAGCAGTTCTTC.

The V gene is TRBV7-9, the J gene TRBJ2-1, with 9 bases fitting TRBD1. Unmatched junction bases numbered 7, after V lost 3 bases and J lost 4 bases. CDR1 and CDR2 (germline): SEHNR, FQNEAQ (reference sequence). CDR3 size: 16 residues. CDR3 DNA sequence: TGTGCCAGCAGCTTTATAGGGACAGGGCAATACAATGAGCAGTTCTTC. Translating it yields CASSFIGTGQYNEQFF.

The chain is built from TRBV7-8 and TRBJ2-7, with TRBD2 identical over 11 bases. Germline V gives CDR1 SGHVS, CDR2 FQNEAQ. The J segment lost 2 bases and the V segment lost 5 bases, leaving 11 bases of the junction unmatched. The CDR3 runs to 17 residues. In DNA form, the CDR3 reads TGTGCCAGCAGCCCGGGGGCTAGCGGGGGGCCCGCCTACGAGCAGTACGTC. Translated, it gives CASSPGASGGPAYEQYV.

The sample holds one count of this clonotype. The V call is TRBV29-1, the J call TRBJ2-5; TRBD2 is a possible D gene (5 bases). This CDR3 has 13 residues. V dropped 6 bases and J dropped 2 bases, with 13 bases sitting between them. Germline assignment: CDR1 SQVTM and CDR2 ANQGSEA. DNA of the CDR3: TGCAGCGTGTTATATCCGGGACAAGAGACCCAGTACTTC. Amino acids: CSVLYPGQETQYF.

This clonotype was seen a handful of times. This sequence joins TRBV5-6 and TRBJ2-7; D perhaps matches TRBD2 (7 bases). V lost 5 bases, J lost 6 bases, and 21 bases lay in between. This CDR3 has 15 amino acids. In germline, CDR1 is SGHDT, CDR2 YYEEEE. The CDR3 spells CASRGGGPSGVEQYF. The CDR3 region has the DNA TGTGCCAGCAGAGGGGGAGGGCCCTCAGGGGTCGAGCAGTACTTC.

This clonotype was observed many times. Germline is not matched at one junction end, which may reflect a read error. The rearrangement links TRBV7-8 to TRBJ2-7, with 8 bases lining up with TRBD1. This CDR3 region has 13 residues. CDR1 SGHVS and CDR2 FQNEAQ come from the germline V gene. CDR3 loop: CASSFPGQGPTFF. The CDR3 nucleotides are TGTGCCAGCAGCTTTCCAGGACAGGGCCCAACCTTTTTC.

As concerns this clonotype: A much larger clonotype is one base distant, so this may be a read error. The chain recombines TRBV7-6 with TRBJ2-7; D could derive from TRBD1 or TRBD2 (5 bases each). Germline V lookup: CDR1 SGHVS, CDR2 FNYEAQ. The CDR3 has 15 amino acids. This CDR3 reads CVSSRLAGTSPEQYF. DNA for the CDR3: TGTGTCAGCAGCCGCCTGGCAGGGACCTCTCCCGAGCAGTACTTC.

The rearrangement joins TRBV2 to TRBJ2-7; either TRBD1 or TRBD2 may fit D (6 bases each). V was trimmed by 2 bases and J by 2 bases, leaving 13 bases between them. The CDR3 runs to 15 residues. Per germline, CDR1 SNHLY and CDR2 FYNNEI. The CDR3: CASSESGGRTYEQYF. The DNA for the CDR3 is TGTGCCAGCAGTGAATCCGGGGGCCGAACCTACGAGCAGTACTTC.

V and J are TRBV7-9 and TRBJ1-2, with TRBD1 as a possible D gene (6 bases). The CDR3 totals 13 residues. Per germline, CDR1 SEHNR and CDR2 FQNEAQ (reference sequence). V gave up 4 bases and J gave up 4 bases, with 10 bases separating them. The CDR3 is CASSSGQVYGYTF. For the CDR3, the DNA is TGTGCCAGCAGCTCGGGACAAGTCTATGGCTACACCTTC. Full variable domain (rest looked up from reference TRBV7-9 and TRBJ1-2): DTGVSQNPRHKITKRGQNVTFRCDPISEHNRLYWYRQTLGQGPEFLTYFQNEAQLEKSRLLSDRFSAERPKGSFSTLEIQRTEQGDSAMYLCASSSGQVYGYTFGSGTRLTVV.

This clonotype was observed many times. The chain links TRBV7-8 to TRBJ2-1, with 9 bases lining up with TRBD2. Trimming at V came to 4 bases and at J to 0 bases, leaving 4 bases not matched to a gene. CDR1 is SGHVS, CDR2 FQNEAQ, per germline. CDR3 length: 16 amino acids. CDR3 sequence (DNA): TGTGCCAGCAGCTCAATTAGCGGGGGCTCCTACAATGAGCAGTTCTTC. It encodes CASSSISGGSYNEQFF.

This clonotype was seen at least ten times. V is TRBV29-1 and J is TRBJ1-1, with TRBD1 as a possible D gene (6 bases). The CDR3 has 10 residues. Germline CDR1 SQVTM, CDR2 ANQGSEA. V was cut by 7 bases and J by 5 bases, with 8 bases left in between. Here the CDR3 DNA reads TGCAGCGCAGGGGTTACTGAAGCTTTCTTT. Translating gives CSAGVTEAFF.

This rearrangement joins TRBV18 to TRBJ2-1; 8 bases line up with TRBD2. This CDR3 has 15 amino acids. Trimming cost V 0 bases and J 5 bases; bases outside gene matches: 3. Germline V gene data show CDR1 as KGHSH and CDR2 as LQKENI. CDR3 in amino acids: CASSPPSGGNNEQFF. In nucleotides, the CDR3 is TGTGCCAGCTCACCACCGAGCGGGGGCAACAATGAGCAGTTCTTC.